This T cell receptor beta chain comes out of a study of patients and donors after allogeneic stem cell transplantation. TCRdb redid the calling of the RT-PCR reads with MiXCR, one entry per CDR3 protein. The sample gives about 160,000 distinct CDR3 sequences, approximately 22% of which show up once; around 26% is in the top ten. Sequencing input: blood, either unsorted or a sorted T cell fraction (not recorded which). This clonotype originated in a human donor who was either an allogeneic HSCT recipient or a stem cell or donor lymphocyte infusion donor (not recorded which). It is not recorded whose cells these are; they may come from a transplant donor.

The CDR3 here is CASSPRTSGVGTDTQYF. In DNA form, the CDR3 reads TGTGCCAGCAGCCCCCGGACTAGCGGGGTCGGCACAGATACGCAGTATTTT. The chain employs TRBV7-8 and TRBJ2-3; 12 bases fit TRBD2. Germline V gene data show CDR1 as SGHVS and CDR2 as FQNEAQ. V dropped 5 bases and J dropped 1; count of bases not matched to a gene: 7. The length of the CDR3 is 17 residues. The whole variable domain, remainder taken from reference TRBV7-8 and TRBJ2-3, is GAGVSQSPRYKVAKRGQDVALRCDPISGHVSLFWYQQALGQGPEFLTYFQNEAQLDKSGLPSDRFFAERPEGSVSTLKIQRTQQEDSAVYLCASSPRTSGVGTDTQYFGPGTRLTVL.